This entry describes one T cell receptor (beta chain). This record belongs to a study of cytomegalovirus exposure and HLA in healthy donors. Study details: Among several hundred genotyped donors, around 77% fell in the Caucasian-associated ancestry cluster.

The CDR3 has 16 residues. Germline V gene sequence: CDR1 SEHNR, CDR2 FQNEAQ (reference sequence). Trimming removed 5 bases from V and 5 bases from J, with 18 bases in between. The PCR used 60 Vbeta and 13 Jbeta primers. TCRdb keeps only in-frame clones here, not all; method: immunoSEQ multiplex PCR. This sample has 180,000 or so clones, with under 90% found just once. Sequenced material: PBMCs. The rearrangement joins TRBV7-9 to TRBJ1-4; the D gene is possibly TRBD1 (5 bases). The clonotype originates from a boy aged 2-9 years in good health and CMV-seronegative. CDR3 DNA: TGTGCCAGCAGCATTACTGGCGGGGCCTCGAATGAAAAACTGTTTTTT. As protein: CASSITGGASNEKLFF.